Sequencing of this T cell receptor beta chain was carried out in a study of Ad26.COV2.S vaccination and SARS-CoV-2 variants. Study results and caveats: Non-spike TCR breadth was similar in vaccine and placebo recipients.

Treatment defined: roughly 18 received Ad26.COV2.S at low or high dose, single or two shots; about 5 received placebo; per-sample allocation not given. Sampling took place 63 days after the first vaccine or placebo injection. Here immunoSEQ multiplex PCR was the method, and the copy in TCRdb shows in-frame clones only, minus some. The sample contains a few hundred thousand clones, approximately 92% of which appear only once. Points on this clone: Antigen: not known.

Sequencing used peripheral blood, obtained in a trial of Ad26.COV2.S vaccine versus placebo. The TCR comes from a person between 18 and 65 years old who received the Ad26.COV2.S COVID-19 vaccine or a placebo.

CDR3 in DNA: TGTGCCAGTAATGGGGGGCCCCGTCAGTGGACTGAAGCTTTCTTT. This encodes CASNGGPRQWTEAFF. J is TRBJ1-1 and V is TRBV19, with D perhaps matching TRBD1 (6 bases). Trimming took 7 bases from V and 5 from J, leaving 20 bases between them. Germline values: CDR1 LNHDA, CDR2 SQIVND (reference sequence). CDR3 length equals 15 residues.